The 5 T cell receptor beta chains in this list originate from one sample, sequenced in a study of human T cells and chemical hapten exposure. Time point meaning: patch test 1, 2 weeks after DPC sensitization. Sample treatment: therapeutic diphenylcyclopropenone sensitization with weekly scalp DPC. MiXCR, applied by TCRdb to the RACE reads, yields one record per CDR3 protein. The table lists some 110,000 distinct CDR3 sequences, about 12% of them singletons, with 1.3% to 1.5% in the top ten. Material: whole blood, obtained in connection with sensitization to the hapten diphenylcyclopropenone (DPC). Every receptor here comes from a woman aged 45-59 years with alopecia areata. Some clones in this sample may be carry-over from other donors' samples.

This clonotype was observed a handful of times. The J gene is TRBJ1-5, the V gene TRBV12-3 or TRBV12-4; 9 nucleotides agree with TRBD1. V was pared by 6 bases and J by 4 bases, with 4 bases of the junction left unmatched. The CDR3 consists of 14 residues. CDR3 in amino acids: CASRTGTGNQPQHF. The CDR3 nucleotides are TGTGCCAGCAGAACCGGGACAGGGAATCAGCCCCAGCATTTT.

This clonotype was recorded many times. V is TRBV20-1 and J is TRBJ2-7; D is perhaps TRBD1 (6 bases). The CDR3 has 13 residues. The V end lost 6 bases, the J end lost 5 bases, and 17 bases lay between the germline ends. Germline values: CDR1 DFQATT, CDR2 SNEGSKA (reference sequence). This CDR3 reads CSAPTPGDHEQYF. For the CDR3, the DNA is TGCAGTGCCCCGACACCAGGGGACCACGAGCAGTACTTC.

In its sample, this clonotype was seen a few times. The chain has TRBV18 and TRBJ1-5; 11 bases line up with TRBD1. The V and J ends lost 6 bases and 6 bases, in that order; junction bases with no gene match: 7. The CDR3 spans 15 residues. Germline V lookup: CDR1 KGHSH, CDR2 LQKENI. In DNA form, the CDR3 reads TGTGCCAGCTCCCGAGGACAGGGGGCAGGTCAGCCCCAGCATTTT. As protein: CASSRGQGAGQPQHF.

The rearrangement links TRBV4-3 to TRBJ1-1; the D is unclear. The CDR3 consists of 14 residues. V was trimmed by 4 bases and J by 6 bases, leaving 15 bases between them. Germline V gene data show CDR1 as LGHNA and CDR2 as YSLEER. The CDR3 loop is CASSLNLRASEAFF. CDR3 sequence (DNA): TGCGCCAGCAGCCTAAACCTCCGCGCCTCTGAAGCTTTCTTT.

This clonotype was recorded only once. In nucleotides, the CDR3 is TGCGCCAGCAGCTCCGGGACAGCGCTTGGTGAGCAGTTCTTC. It translates to CASSSGTALGEQFF. V is TRBV5-1 and J is TRBJ2-1; 7 nucleotides line up with TRBD1. CDR3 length equals 14 residues. The ends lost 3 bases at V and 9 bases at J; junction bases unmatched: 9. The germline V gene encodes CDR1 SGHRS and CDR2 YFSETQ.